This is a list of T cell receptor beta chains from one sample in a study of identical twins. Each CDR3 protein gets one entry after TCRdb re-called the 5' RACE reads with MiXCR. This sample has about 890,000 distinct CDR3 sequences, with roughly an eighth found just once. A further study also used this sample, focusing on yellow fever vaccine responses in identical twins.

The sequencing sample was made of PBMCs. The source is a woman younger than 30 in good health. The CDR3 runs from the conserved cysteine through the conserved F or W. Each record gives: clone size, J gene, D gene, V gene, CDR3 DNA, CDR3 protein. The D gene is left open where the match is weak. Clone size is given for some rows only: seen once, a few or many times, or a class if the clone is expanded.

clone size: .; J gene: TRBJ2-1; D gene: TRBD2; V gene: TRBV2; CDR3 DNA: TGTGCCAGCAGGGCCTGGACTAGCGGGAGGGGCAATGAGCAGTTCTTC; CDR3 protein: CASRAWTSGRGNEQFF
clone size: few; J gene: TRBJ2-2; D gene: TRBD2; V gene: TRBV7-9; CDR3 DNA: TGTGCCAGCAGCCCCGGACTAGGGAACACCGGGGAGCTGTTTTTT; CDR3 protein: CASSPGLGNTGELFF
clone size: few; J gene: TRBJ2-7; D gene: .; V gene: TRBV5-1; CDR3 DNA: TGCGCCAGCAGCTTGGAGGAATGGAAGGCCTCCTACGAGCAGTACTTC; CDR3 protein: CASSLEEWKASYEQYF
clone size: .; J gene: TRBJ2-4; D gene: .; V gene: TRBV25-1; CDR3 DNA: TGTGCCAGCAGTGAATATGATGGACTTGTGTACTTC; CDR3 protein: CASSEYDGLVYF
clone size: many; J gene: TRBJ1-5; D gene: TRBD1; V gene: TRBV12-3/TRBV12-4; CDR3 DNA: TGTGCCAGCAGTTCCGGACAGGGGTTACAGCCCCAGCATTTT; CDR3 protein: CASSSGQGLQPQHF
clone size: few; J gene: TRBJ1-1; D gene: .; V gene: TRBV2; CDR3 DNA: TGTGCCAGCAGTGGGGGGGACGGACCGAACACTGAAGCTTTCTTT; CDR3 protein: CASSGGDGPNTEAFF
clone size: .; J gene: TRBJ1-1; D gene: .; V gene: TRBV13; CDR3 DNA: TGTGCCAGCAGCCGCAGGGGAAAGACTGAAGCTTTCTTT; CDR3 protein: CASSRRGKTEAFF
clone size: .; J gene: TRBJ2-3; D gene: TRBD1; V gene: TRBV6-4; CDR3 DNA: TGTGCCAGCAGTGACTCGGGACAGCCCTTACCCACAGATACGCAGTATTTT; CDR3 protein: CASSDSGQPLPTDTQYF
clone size: few; J gene: TRBJ2-7; D gene: .; V gene: TRBV18; CDR3 DNA: TGTGCCAGCTCACCCGGGAGTAGCAGCTACGAGCAGTACTTC; CDR3 protein: CASSPGSSSYEQYF
clone size: few; J gene: TRBJ2-4; D gene: .; V gene: TRBV2; CDR3 DNA: TGTGCCACCGCATTTGGACAGGCCAAAAACATTCAGTACTTC; CDR3 protein: CATAFGQAKNIQYF
clone size: few; J gene: TRBJ2-2; D gene: .; V gene: TRBV11-1; CDR3 DNA: TGTGCCAGCAGCTCCCGATACACCGGGGAGCTGTTTTTT; CDR3 protein: CASSSRYTGELFF
clone size: few; J gene: TRBJ2-2; D gene: TRBD2; V gene: TRBV27; CDR3 DNA: TGTGCCAGCAGTTTAGGGCCTAGCGGGAGGACCGGGGAGCTGTTTTTT; CDR3 protein: CASSLGPSGRTGELFF
clone size: few; J gene: TRBJ2-3; D gene: TRBD2; V gene: TRBV20-1; CDR3 DNA: TGCAGTGCTAGATCGCTGGGGGATAGCGGGAGGGCCTGGGGCACAGATACGCAGTATTTT; CDR3 protein: CSARSLGDSGRAWGTDTQYF
clone size: .; J gene: TRBJ2-1; D gene: TRBD2; V gene: TRBV4-2; CDR3 DNA: TGTGCCAGCAGCCAAGCGCCGACGGGACTAGCGGGAGTCGATGAGCAGTTCTTC; CDR3 protein: CASSQAPTGLAGVDEQFF
clone size: few; J gene: TRBJ1-1; D gene: TRBD1; V gene: TRBV16; CDR3 DNA: TGTGCCAGCAGCCAAGGGACAGGGGGAGGTGAAGCTTTCTTT; CDR3 protein: CASSQGTGGGEAFF
clone size: once; J gene: TRBJ1-5; D gene: .; V gene: TRBV7-2; CDR3 DNA: TGTGCCAGCAGCGCGACAGCTAATCAGCCCCAGCATTTT; CDR3 protein: CASSATANQPQHF
clone size: .; J gene: TRBJ2-1; D gene: .; V gene: TRBV7-9; CDR3 DNA: TGTGCCAGCAGCTTCGGGGGGCCCCCCTACAATGAGCAGTTCTTC; CDR3 protein: CASSFGGPPYNEQFF
clone size: .; J gene: TRBJ2-1; D gene: .; V gene: TRBV5-1; CDR3 DNA: TGCGCCAGACCCCGGGCGGGTAACAATGAGCAGTTCTTC; CDR3 protein: CARPRAGNNEQFF
clone size: few; J gene: TRBJ2-3; D gene: .; V gene: TRBV7-6; CDR3 DNA: TGTGCCAGCAGTCCCCGGGGGCTCCCTTCTAGCACAGATACGCAGTATTTT; CDR3 protein: CASSPRGLPSSTDTQYF
clone size: .; J gene: TRBJ2-5; D gene: TRBD2; V gene: TRBV11-2; CDR3 DNA: TGTGCCAGCAGCTTAGACTGGACTAGCTCAGGAGACGTGAAGACCCAGTACTTC; CDR3 protein: CASSLDWTSSGDVKTQYF
clone size: many; J gene: TRBJ2-1; D gene: .; V gene: TRBV12-3/TRBV12-4; CDR3 DNA: TGTGCCAGCAGTCCCCCCCTGAGTGCTGAGCAGTTCTTC; CDR3 protein: CASSPPLSAEQFF
clone size: few; J gene: TRBJ2-1; D gene: .; V gene: TRBV11-2; CDR3 DNA: TGTGCCAGCAGGTTTAGTGGCTCCACCGGTTTGCAGTTCTTC; CDR3 protein: CASRFSGSTGLQFF
clone size: .; J gene: TRBJ2-5; D gene: .; V gene: TRBV12-3/TRBV12-4; CDR3 DNA: TGTGCCAGCAGTCCCGGGGGTGGGACACTTGTCCGGGAGACCCAGTACTTC; CDR3 protein: CASSPGGGTLVRETQYF
clone size: few; J gene: TRBJ2-1; D gene: .; V gene: TRBV20-1; CDR3 DNA: TGCAGTGCCAGTGTTCGATCTGAGCAGTTCTTC; CDR3 protein: CSASVRSEQFF
clone size: few; J gene: TRBJ2-7; D gene: .; V gene: TRBV10-2; CDR3 DNA: TGCGCCAGCAGACAGGGAGCGGGCGAGCAGTACTTC; CDR3 protein: CASRQGAGEQYF
clone size: many; J gene: TRBJ1-1; D gene: .; V gene: TRBV12-3/TRBV12-4; CDR3 DNA: TGTGCCAGCAGCGAGGTACAGGCAACTTGGGCCGCTTTCTTT; CDR3 protein: CASSEVQATWAAFF
clone size: few; J gene: TRBJ1-1; D gene: .; V gene: TRBV13; CDR3 DNA: TGTGCCAGCAGCCCCGGGACAATAAGGATTGAAGCTTTCTTT; CDR3 protein: CASSPGTIRIEAFF
clone size: few; J gene: TRBJ1-2; D gene: .; V gene: TRBV2; CDR3 DNA: TGTGCCAGCACGCGACAGGAAGCCGGCTACACCTTC; CDR3 protein: CASTRQEAGYTF
clone size: few; J gene: TRBJ2-1; D gene: .; V gene: TRBV5-1; CDR3 DNA: TGCGCCAGCAGCTATTGGGGCAATGAGCAGTTCTTC; CDR3 protein: CASSYWGNEQFF
clone size: few; J gene: TRBJ2-7; D gene: TRBD1; V gene: TRBV6-1; CDR3 DNA: TGTGCCAGCAGCGACCATGGACAGGGGGCCTACGAGCAGTACTTC; CDR3 protein: CASSDHGQGAYEQYF
clone size: few; J gene: TRBJ2-1; D gene: TRBD2; V gene: TRBV5-5; CDR3 DNA: TGTGCCAGCAGCTTGTCGTCCCTTTCTAGCGGGAGCCGGTTTGGGCAGTTCTTC; CDR3 protein: CASSLSSLSSGSRFGQFF
clone size: few; J gene: TRBJ1-5; D gene: .; V gene: TRBV4-1; CDR3 DNA: TGCGCCAGCAGCTTTGAGGGACCGGGAGTCAATCAGCCCCAGCATTTT; CDR3 protein: CASSFEGPGVNQPQHF
clone size: many; J gene: TRBJ2-3; D gene: .; V gene: TRBV24-1; CDR3 DNA: TGTGCCACCAGTGACTGGACTCAAGCCCCCGATACGCAGTATTTT; CDR3 protein: CATSDWTQAPDTQYF
clone size: .; J gene: TRBJ2-5; D gene: .; V gene: TRBV5-1; CDR3 DNA: TGCGCCAGCAGCCATGGACGGGGCCAAGAGACCCAGTACTTC; CDR3 protein: CASSHGRGQETQYF
clone size: once; J gene: TRBJ2-3; D gene: TRBD2; V gene: TRBV6-2/TRBV6-3; CDR3 DNA: TGTGCCAGCAGTGTACTAGCGGGGGCTGATACGCAGTATTTT; CDR3 protein: CASSVLAGADTQYF
clone size: few; J gene: TRBJ2-7; D gene: .; V gene: TRBV12-3/TRBV12-4; CDR3 DNA: TGTGCCAGCAGTCCACAGGAGGGGAACGAGCAGTACTTC; CDR3 protein: CASSPQEGNEQYF
clone size: .; J gene: TRBJ2-7; D gene: TRBD2; V gene: TRBV7-8; CDR3 DNA: TGTGCCAGCAGCTTAGCAGCGGGAGTCTCCGAGCAGTACTTC; CDR3 protein: CASSLAAGVSEQYF
clone size: .; J gene: TRBJ2-5; D gene: .; V gene: TRBV7-6; CDR3 DNA: TGTGCCAGCAGCTTAGGGCAGTCGACCCAGTACTTC; CDR3 protein: CASSLGQSTQYF
clone size: .; J gene: TRBJ2-1; D gene: TRBD1; V gene: TRBV18; CDR3 DNA: TGTGCCAGCTCGCAAAATCAGGGGGCTGGAGACAATGAGCAGTTCTTC; CDR3 protein: CASSQNQGAGDNEQFF
clone size: many; J gene: TRBJ2-1; D gene: TRBD2; V gene: TRBV12-3/TRBV12-4; CDR3 DNA: TGTGCCAGCAGTTTAGTGGCTAGCGGGCTCTACAATGAGCAGTTCTTC; CDR3 protein: CASSLVASGLYNEQFF
clone size: .; J gene: TRBJ1-5; D gene: TRBD1; V gene: TRBV19; CDR3 DNA: TGTGCCAGTAGTATAGGACAGGGCGCCAGTCAGCCCCAGCATTTT; CDR3 protein: CASSIGQGASQPQHF
clone size: .; J gene: TRBJ2-1; D gene: .; V gene: TRBV5-1; CDR3 DNA: TGCGCCAGCAGCACCCTAGCATCCCTATACAATGAGCAGTTCTTC; CDR3 protein: CASSTLASLYNEQFF
clone size: few; J gene: TRBJ2-2; D gene: .; V gene: TRBV7-7; CDR3 DNA: TGTGCCAGCAGCCCTTATCCGGCGGAGAGCGGGGAGCTGTTTTTT; CDR3 protein: CASSPYPAESGELFF
clone size: .; J gene: TRBJ1-6; D gene: .; V gene: TRBV12-3/TRBV12-4; CDR3 DNA: TGTGCCAGCAGTTTAGGCATCCGGGGCTCCTATAATTCACCCCTCCACTTT; CDR3 protein: CASSLGIRGSYNSPLHF
clone size: few; J gene: TRBJ2-1; D gene: .; V gene: TRBV20-1; CDR3 DNA: TGCAGTGCTATGGGTCCAGCCGACGATCCCTTTACTCTCTACAATGAGCAGTTCTTC; CDR3 protein: CSAMGPADDPFTLYNEQFF